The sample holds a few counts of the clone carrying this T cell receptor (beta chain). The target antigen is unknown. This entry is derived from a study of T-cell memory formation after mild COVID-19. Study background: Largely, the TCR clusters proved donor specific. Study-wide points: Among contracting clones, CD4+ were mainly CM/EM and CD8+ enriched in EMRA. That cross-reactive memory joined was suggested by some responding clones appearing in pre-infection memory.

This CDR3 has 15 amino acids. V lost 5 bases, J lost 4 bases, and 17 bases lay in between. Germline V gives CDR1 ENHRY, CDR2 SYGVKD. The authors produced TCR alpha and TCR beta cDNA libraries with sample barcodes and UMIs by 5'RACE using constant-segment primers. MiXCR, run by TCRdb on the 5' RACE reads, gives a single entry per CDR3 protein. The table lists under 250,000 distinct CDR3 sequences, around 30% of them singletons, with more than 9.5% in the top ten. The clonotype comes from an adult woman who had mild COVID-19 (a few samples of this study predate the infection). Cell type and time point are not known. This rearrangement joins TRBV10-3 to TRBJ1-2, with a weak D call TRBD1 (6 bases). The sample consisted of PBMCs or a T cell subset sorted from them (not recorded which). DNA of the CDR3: TGTGCCATCAGTCCCCTCTCAGGGGTCAGCTATGGCTACACCTTC. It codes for CAISPLSGVSYGYTF.